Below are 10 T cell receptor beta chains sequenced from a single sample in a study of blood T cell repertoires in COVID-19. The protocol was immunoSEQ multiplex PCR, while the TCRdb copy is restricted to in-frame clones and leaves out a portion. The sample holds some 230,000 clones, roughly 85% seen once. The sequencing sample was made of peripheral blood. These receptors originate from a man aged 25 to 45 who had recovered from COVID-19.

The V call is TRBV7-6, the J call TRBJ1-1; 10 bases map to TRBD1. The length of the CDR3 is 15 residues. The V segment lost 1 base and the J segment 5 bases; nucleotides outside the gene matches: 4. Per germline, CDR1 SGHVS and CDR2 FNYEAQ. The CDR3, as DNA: TGTGCCAGCAGCTTAGGAGGGACAGGGGAGACTGAAGCTTTCTTT. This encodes CASSLGGTGETEAFF.

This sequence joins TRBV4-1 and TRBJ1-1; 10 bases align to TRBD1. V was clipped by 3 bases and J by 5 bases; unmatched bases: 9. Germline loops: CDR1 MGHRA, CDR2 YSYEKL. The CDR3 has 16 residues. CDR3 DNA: TGCGCCAGCAGCCATAAAGGGACAGGGGCTACTACTGAAGCTTTCTTT. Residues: CASSHKGTGATTEAFF.

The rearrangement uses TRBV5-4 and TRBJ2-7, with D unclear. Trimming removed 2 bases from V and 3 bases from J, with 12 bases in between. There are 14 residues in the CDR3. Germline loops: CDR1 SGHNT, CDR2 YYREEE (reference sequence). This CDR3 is CASSFPGYGYEQYF. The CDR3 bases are TGTGCCAGCAGCTTCCCCGGGTATGGCTACGAGCAGTACTTC.

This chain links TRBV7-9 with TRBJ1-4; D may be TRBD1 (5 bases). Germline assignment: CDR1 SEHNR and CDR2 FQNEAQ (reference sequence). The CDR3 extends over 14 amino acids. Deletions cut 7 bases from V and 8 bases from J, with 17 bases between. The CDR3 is CASTPDTFREKLFF. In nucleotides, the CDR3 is TGTGCCAGCACCCCGGACACCTTCAGGGAAAAACTGTTTTTT.

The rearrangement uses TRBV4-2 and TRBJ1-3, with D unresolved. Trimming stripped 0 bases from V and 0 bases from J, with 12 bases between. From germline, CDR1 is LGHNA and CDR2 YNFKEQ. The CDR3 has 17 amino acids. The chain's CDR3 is CASSQEVAGNSGNTIYF. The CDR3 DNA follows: TGTGCCAGCAGCCAAGAGGTTGCTGGCAACTCTGGAAACACCATATATTTT.

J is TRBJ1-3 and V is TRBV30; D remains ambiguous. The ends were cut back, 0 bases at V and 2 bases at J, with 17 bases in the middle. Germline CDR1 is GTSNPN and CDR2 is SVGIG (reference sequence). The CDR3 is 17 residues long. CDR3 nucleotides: TGTGCCTGGAGTGTATCCCGCAGCCCTCAGGCTGGAAACACCATATATTTT. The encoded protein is CAWSVSRSPQAGNTIYF.

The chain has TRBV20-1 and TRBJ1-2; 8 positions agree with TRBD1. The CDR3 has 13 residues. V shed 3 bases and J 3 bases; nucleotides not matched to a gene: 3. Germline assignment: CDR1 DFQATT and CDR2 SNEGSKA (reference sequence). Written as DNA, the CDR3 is TGCAGTGCTAGTGACAGGGGTTACTATGGCTACACCTTC. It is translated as CSASDRGYYGYTF.

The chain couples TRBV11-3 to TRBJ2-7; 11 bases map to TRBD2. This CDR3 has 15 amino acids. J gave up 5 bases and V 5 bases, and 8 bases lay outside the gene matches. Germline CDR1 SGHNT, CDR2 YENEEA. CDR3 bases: TGTGCCAGCAGCGACCGGACTAGCGGGTGGGACGAGCAGTACTTC. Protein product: CASSDRTSGWDEQYF.

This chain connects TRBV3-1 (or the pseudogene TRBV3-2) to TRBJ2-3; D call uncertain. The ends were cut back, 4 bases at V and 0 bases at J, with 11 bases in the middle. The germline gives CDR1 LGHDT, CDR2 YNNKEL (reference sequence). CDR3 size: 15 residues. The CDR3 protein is CASSRKLSSTDTQYF. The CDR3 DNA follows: TGTGCCAGCAGCCGAAAACTCTCTAGCACAGATACGCAGTATTTT.

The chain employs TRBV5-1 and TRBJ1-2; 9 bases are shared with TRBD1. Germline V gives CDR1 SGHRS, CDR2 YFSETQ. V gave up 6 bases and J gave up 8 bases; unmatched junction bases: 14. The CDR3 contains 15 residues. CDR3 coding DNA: TGCGCCAGCACCTTATTAGAACAGGGGGCGAAGGGCTACACCTTC. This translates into CASTLLEQGAKGYTF.